This passage covers 10 T cell receptor beta chains from one sample sequenced in a study of blood T cell repertoires in COVID-19. TCRdb keeps only in-frame clones here, not all; method: immunoSEQ multiplex PCR. The sample has around 300,000 clones, around 90% seen once. The sample taken for sequencing was PBMCs or T cells enriched from blood (not recorded which). All receptors come from a man aged 25 to 40 who had recovered from COVID-19.

The sample holds one count of this clone. The chain recombines TRBV2 with TRBJ2-1, with 9 bases matching TRBD2. The CDR3 has 16 residues. Germline trimming cut 0 bases from V and 10 bases from J; bases unmatched to any gene: 10. CDR1 and CDR2 (germline): SNHLY, FYNNEI. CDR3 residues: CASSEAGRGGRQEQFF. The CDR3 coding sequence is TGTGCCAGCAGTGAAGCTGGGCGGGGGGGCCGCCAAGAGCAGTTCTTC.

This clone was recorded only once. The chain is built from TRBV10-3 and TRBJ2-7; 8 bases map to TRBD2. CDR1 and CDR2 from the germline V gene are ENHRY and SYGVKD. The CDR3 has 15 amino acids. The trim removed 4 bases at V and 2 bases at J, leaving 7 bases unmatched. This chain's CDR3 is CAISAGLASTYEQYF. Here the CDR3 DNA reads TGTGCCATCAGTGCTGGACTAGCTAGTACCTACGAGCAGTACTTC.

This clone was detected only once. V is TRBV10-3 and J is TRBJ1-1; 7 bases align to TRBD1. V gave up 4 bases and J gave up 5 bases; unmatched junction bases: 7. From germline, CDR1 is ENHRY and CDR2 SYGVKD. The CDR3 is made up of 14 amino acids. The CDR3 nucleotides read TGTGCCATCAGTGGGCAGACAGGGTGGACTGAAGCTTTCTTT. This codes for CAISGQTGWTEAFF.

V is TRBV5-6 and J is TRBJ2-2; 13 bases are shared with TRBD2. Germline V gene lookup returns CDR1 SGHDT and CDR2 YYEEEE. This CDR3 region has 17 residues. With V trimmed by 4 bases and J by 5 bases, 8 bases remained unmatched. In DNA, the CDR3 is TGTGCCAGCAGCCTCGGACTAGCGGGGGTAAAAACCGGGGAGCTGTTTTTT. Translating it yields CASSLGLAGVKTGELFF.

The CDR3 bases are TGTGCCAGCAGCGTAGCTAAGGCGGGGGGGCTTATACGTGAGCAGTTCTTC. Its protein product is CASSVAKAGGLIREQFF. The rearrangement links TRBV9 to TRBJ2-1; 9 bases are shared with TRBD2. Per germline, CDR1 SGDLS and CDR2 YYNGEE. The CDR3 contains 17 residues. The ends lost 0 bases at V and 9 bases at J; junction bases unmatched: 13.

The rearrangement links TRBV18 to TRBJ2-2; D ambiguous. The CDR3 has 15 residues. Germline-derived CDR1 and CDR2 are KGHSH and LQKENI. V was cut by 0 bases and J by 5 bases, with 10 bases left in between. In nucleotides, the CDR3 is TGTGCCAGCTCACCACCGTTTTCGGGTACCGGGGAGCTGTTTTTT. Translated: CASSPPFSGTGELFF.

A single count supports this clone. This chain links TRBV24-1 with TRBJ2-7, with 10 bases matching TRBD1. Germline CDR1 KGHDR, CDR2 SFDVKD. V gave up 3 bases and J gave up 2 bases; unmatched junction bases: 6. The CDR3 totals 16 residues. CDR3 nucleotides: TGTGCCACCAGTGATCGGCCGGGACAGGGGACCTACGAGCAGTACTTC. It codes for CATSDRPGQGTYEQYF.

The genes are TRBV5-1 and TRBJ2-1; D is uncertain. V dropped 0 bases and J dropped 6 bases, with 10 bases sitting between them. The CDR3 totals 14 residues. Germline V CDR1 and CDR2: SGHRS, YFSETQ. The CDR3 DNA follows: TGCGCCAGCAGCTTGGCTGCGGTAGGCAATGAGCAGTTCTTC. Protein: CASSLAAVGNEQFF. Looking up the rest from reference TRBV5-1 and TRBJ2-1 gives the full variable domain: KAGVTQTPRYLIKTRGQQVTLSCSPISGHRSVSWYQQTPGQGLQFLFEYFSETQRNKGNFPGRFSGRQFSNSRSEMNVSTLELGDSALYLCASSLAAVGNEQFFGPGTRLTVL.

The chain is built from TRBV6-2 or TRBV6-3 and TRBJ1-3; D not resolved. This CDR3 is 16 amino acids long. V was pared by 5 bases and J by 0 bases, with 14 bases between. CDR1 and CDR2 from the germline V gene are MNHEY and SVGEGT. The CDR3 DNA is TGTGCCAGCAGTATAGGTTCCGGGGTCTCTGGAAACACCATATATTTT. This sequence encodes CASSIGSGVSGNTIYF.

The V call is TRBV5-1, the J call TRBJ1-3; no definite D call. The CDR3 consists of 15 residues. Between the trimmed V and J ends, which lost 1 base and 0 bases, there was a span of 8 bases. CDR1 and CDR2 from the germline V gene are SGHRS and YFSETQ. Written as DNA, the CDR3 is TGCGCCAGCAGCTTGTCTAAGAGCTCTGGAAACACCATATATTTT. Translated: CASSLSKSSGNTIYF.